These 9 T cell receptor beta chains share one sample of origin, sequenced in a study of shared clonotypes between healthy human individuals (dated by TCRdb to the early 2020s). The library relied on the immunoSEQ multiplex PCR assay. TCRdb limited this immuneACCESS table to in-frame rearrangements with V and J called. A share of clones is missing; checked studies link under half to unresolved V genes, and the rest is unexplained. The sample table lists around 1.9 million clones, under 95% of them with a count of one. The ten largest account for 1.5% to 2% of the sample. For the CD8 naive samples, CD45RO-negative cells were positively selected for CCR7, yielding a CD45RA+CCR7+ population from which TemRA cells were excluded. The sequenced material came from naive CD8+ T cells from PBMCs. The cell subset or site label, as the study defines it: CD45RA+CCR7+. The receptors were sampled from a man younger than 35 in good health. Some clones in this sample may be carry-over from other donors' samples.

Details on this clone: Other nucleotide sequences in the sample specify the same CDR3. This chain uses TRBV9 with TRBJ1-1; D not certain. Trimming took 4 bases from V and 1 from J, leaving 11 bases between them. The CDR3 has 14 amino acids. Germline V gene sequence: CDR1 SGDLS, CDR2 YYNGEE. The CDR3 bases are TGTGCCAGCAGCCCAAGGACGGGGAACACTGAAGCTTTCTTT. This gives the protein CASSPRTGNTEAFF.

The rearrangement uses TRBV28 and TRBJ1-5; D is unclear. The V and J ends lost 5 bases and 0 bases respectively, with 11 bases between them. The CDR3 runs 15 residues. Per the germline V gene, CDR1 is MDHEN and CDR2 is SYDVKM. CDR3 sequence reads: CASSPGPLSNQPQHF. The CDR3 DNA follows: TGTGCCAGCAGTCCAGGACCGCTTAGCAATCAGCCCCAGCATTTT. The whole variable domain, remainder taken from reference TRBV28 and TRBJ1-5, is DVKVTQSSRYLVKRTGEKVFLECVQDMDHENMFWYRQDPGLGLRLIYFSYDVKMKEKGDIPEGYSVSREKKERFSLILESASTNQTSMYLCASSPGPLSNQPQHFGDGTRLSIL.

The count of this clone is one. This sequence joins TRBV6-5 and TRBJ2-4, with D perhaps being TRBD1 or TRBD2 (6 bases each). Per germline, CDR1 MNHEY and CDR2 SVGAGI. The CDR3 spans 14 residues. With 0 bases removed from V and 8 bases from J, the gap between germline ends came to 11 bases. The CDR3 region has the DNA TGTGCCAGCAGTTACTCAAAGGGGGGATACATTCAGTACTTC. It specifies CASSYSKGGYIQYF.

The rearrangement joins TRBV2 to TRBJ1-2, with TRBD1 matching 8 bases. The CDR3 is 17 amino acids. Germline-derived CDR1 and CDR2 are SNHLY and FYNNEI. J lost 0 bases, V lost 4 bases, and 10 bases had no gene match. CDR3 in DNA: TGTGCCAGCAGTGGAGAGGGGGCCAGGGGGCCTAACTATGGCTACACCTTC. Its translation: CASSGEGARGPNYGYTF.

The chain joins TRBV6-1 to TRBJ2-1; no reliable D call. Per germline, CDR1 MNHNS and CDR2 SASEGT. Deletions cut 1 base from V and 3 bases from J, with 4 bases between. The CDR3 runs 13 residues. The CDR3 here is CASSEDFYNEQFF. CDR3 coding DNA: TGTGCCAGCAGTGAAGACTTCTACAATGAGCAGTTCTTC.

This chain links TRBV7-9 with TRBJ1-2, with D unresolved. The CDR3 is 16 residues long. Germline CDR1 and CDR2: SEHNR and FQNEAQ (reference sequence). The ends were cut back, 3 bases at V and 1 base at J, with 15 bases in the middle. CDR3 amino acids: CASSFTFQTHNYGYTF. CDR3 in DNA: TGTGCCAGCAGCTTTACTTTCCAGACACATAACTATGGCTACACCTTC.

This clone was seen only once. The rearrangement uses TRBV2 and TRBJ2-5; tentative D call: TRBD2 (6 bases). There are 15 residues in the CDR3. Germline V gene data show CDR1 as SNHLY and CDR2 as FYNNEI. Trimming removed 6 bases from V and 3 bases from J, with 17 bases in between. This chain's CDR3 is CASRAFPGLKETQYF. The CDR3 DNA follows: TGTGCCAGCAGAGCATTTCCGGGACTCAAAGAGACCCAGTACTTC.

This clone is a singleton in its sample. V and J are TRBV19 and TRBJ1-1, with 7 positions matching TRBD1. Trimming cost V 4 bases and J 7 bases; bases outside gene matches: 12. CDR1 is LNHDA, CDR2 SQIVND, per germline (reference sequence). The CDR3 sequence is 15 residues long. CDR3 DNA: TGTGCCAGTAGTACGCTATTTGGGACAGCGCTTGAAGCTTTCTTT. Its translation is CASSTLFGTALEAFF.

The rearrangement links TRBV19 to TRBJ1-5; D is unresolved. The CDR3 runs 13 residues. V was pared by 6 bases and J by 5 bases, with 11 bases between. The germline V gene encodes CDR1 LNHDA and CDR2 SQIVND (reference sequence). CDR3 protein: CASSPTGYQPQHF. The CDR3 DNA reads TGTGCCAGTAGCCCTACGGGGTATCAGCCCCAGCATTTT.